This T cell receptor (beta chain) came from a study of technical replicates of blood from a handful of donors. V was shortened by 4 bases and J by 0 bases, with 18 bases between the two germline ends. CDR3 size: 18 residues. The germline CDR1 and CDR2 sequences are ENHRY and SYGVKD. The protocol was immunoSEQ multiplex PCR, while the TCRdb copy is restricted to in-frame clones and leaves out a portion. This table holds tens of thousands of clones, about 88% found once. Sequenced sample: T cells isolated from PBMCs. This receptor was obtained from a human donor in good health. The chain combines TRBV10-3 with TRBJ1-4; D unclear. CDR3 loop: CAISAASGMIPTNEKLFF. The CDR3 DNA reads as TGTGCCATCAGTGCAGCAAGCGGAATGATACCAACTAATGAAAAACTGTTTTTT.